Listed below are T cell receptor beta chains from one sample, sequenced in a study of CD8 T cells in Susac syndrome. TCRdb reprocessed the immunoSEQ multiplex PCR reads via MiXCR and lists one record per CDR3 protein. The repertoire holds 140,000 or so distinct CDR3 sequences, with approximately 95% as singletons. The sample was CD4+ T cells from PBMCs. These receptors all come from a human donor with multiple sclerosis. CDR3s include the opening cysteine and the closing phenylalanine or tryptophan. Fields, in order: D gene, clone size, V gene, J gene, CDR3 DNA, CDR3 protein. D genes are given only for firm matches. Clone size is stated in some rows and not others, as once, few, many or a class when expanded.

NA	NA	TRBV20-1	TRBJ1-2	TGCAGTGCTAGAGATCAGGCAGGGGATGGCTACACCTTC	CSARDQAGDGYTF
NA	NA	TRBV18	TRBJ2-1	TGTGCCAGCTCATCCTTAGTTGGAGGCTCACACAATGAGCAGTTCTTC	CASSSLVGGSHNEQFF
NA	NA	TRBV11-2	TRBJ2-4	TGTGCCAGCAGCTTAGTAGTAGAGTCCAGAGAGGACATTCAGTACTTC	CASSLVVESREDIQYF
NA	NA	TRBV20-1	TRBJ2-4	TGCAGTGCTAGCCCTAGCGTCGCCAAAAACATTCAGTACTTC	CSASPSVAKNIQYF
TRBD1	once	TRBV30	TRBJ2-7	TGTGCCTGGGGACCTGGGACAGGGGCCAACCACGAGCAGTACTTC	CAWGPGTGANHEQYF
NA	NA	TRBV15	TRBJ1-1	TGTGCCACCCAGAGGGGGGGGAACAGGGACCCTGAAGCTTTCTTT	CATQRGGNRDPEAFF
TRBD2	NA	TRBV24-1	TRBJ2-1	TGTGCCACCAGTGATCCAGGACTAGCGGGGGCTAGGGGTGAGCAGTTCTTC	CATSDPGLAGARGEQFF
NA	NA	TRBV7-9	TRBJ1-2	TGTGCCAGCAGCTTACAGGGAGCGGATGGCTACACCTTC	CASSLQGADGYTF
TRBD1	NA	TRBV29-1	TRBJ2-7	TGCAGCGTTGTCAGGGGGATCCACGAGCAGTACTTC	CSVVRGIHEQYF
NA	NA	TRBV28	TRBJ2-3	TGTGCCAGCAGTTTGAGGGCAGATACGCAGTATTTT	CASSLRADTQYF
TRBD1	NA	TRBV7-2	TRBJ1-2	TGTGCCAGCACCACAGGGGATGGCTACACCTTC	CASTTGDGYTF
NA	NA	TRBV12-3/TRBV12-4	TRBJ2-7	TGTGCCAGCAGTTTAGTTGACAACTACGAGCAGTACTTC	CASSLVDNYEQYF
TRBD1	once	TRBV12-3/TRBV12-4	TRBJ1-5	TGTGCCAGCAGGTTTCCGTCAGGCGCGGGACAGACTAATCAGCCCCAGCATTTT	CASRFPSGAGQTNQPQHF
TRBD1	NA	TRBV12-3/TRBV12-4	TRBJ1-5	TGTGCCAGCAGTCCCGGTGGGGGGACAGGGGGCGGTCAGCCCCAGCATTTT	CASSPGGGTGGGQPQHF
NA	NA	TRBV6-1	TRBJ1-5	TGTGCCAGCAGTGATGTGGGAAGCAATCAGCCCCAGCATTTT	CASSDVGSNQPQHF
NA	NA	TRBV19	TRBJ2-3	TGTGCCAGTAGTATAGGCAGACTAGGGTCGTCCGGTGATACGCAGTATTTT	CASSIGRLGSSGDTQYF
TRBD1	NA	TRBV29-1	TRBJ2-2	TGCAGCGTTGTCGGGACAGGGGGCGCGAACACCGGGGAGCTGTTTTTT	CSVVGTGGANTGELFF
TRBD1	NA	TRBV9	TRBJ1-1	TGTGCCAGCAGCGGACAGGGGGCTGGTACTGAAGCTTTCTTT	CASSGQGAGTEAFF
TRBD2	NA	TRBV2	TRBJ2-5	TGTGCCGCCGGGACTAGCATAGAGACCCAGTACTTC	CAAGTSIETQYF
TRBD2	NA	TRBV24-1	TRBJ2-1	TGTGCCACCAGTGGGGCGGGAGCTTTCAATGAGCAGTTCTTC	CATSGAGAFNEQFF
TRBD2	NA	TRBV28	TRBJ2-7	TGTGCCAGCAGTTTCACTAGCGGGGGTTACGAGCAGTACTTC	CASSFTSGGYEQYF
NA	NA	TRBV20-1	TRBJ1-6	TGCAGTGCTAGAACAAGTGCGCAGGGCGGTGATTCACCCCTCCACTTT	CSARTSAQGGDSPLHF
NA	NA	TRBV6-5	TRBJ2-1	TGTGCCAGCAGCCAGGGACCGCCACGGTTCGATGAGCAGTTCTTC	CASSQGPPRFDEQFF
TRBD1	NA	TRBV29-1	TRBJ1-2	TGCAGCGTTGAAGATCTGAGACAGGGTCATGGCTACACCTTC	CSVEDLRQGHGYTF
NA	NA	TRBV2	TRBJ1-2	TGTGCCAGCATCTTAGGACTTCCCGGCTACACCTTC	CASILGLPGYTF
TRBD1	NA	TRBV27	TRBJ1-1	TGTGCCAGCAGTTACCAAGGAACAGGGGTTAGCACTGAAGCTTTCTTT	CASSYQGTGVSTEAFF
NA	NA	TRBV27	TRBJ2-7	TGTGCCAGCAGTTTATCAGTGTCGGGAGTCAGGTCCTACGAGCAGTACTTC	CASSLSVSGVRSYEQYF
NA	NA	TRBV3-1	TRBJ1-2	TGTGCCAGCAGCCAAGATTCGTTCGCTGGTGGCTACACCTTC	CASSQDSFAGGYTF
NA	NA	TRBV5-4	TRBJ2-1	TGTGCCAGCAGCGTCATAGGGCCGACGAGGAATGAGCAGTTCTTC	CASSVIGPTRNEQFF
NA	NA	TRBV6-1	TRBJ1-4	TGTGCCAGCAGTGAGTGGGGGAGGTTAAATGATGAAAAACTGTTTTTT	CASSEWGRLNDEKLFF
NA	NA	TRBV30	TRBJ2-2	TGTGCCTGGAGCACAGGGATCGGGGAGCTGTTTTTT	CAWSTGIGELFF
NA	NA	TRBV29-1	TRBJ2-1	TGCAGCGTTGAAGAGATTCGGAAGGACCTCTCCTACAATGAGCAGTTCTTC	CSVEEIRKDLSYNEQFF
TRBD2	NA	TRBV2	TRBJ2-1	TGTGCCAGCAGTTCAATGGGACTAGCGGGAAATGAGCAGTTCTTC	CASSSMGLAGNEQFF
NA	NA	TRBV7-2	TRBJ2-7	TGTGCCAGCAGCTTAGTAGGCCTACAGGGAAACTACGAGCAGTACTTC	CASSLVGLQGNYEQYF
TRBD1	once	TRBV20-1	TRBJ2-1	TGCAGTGCTATGGGACAGAGATACAATGAGCAGTTCTTC	CSAMGQRYNEQFF
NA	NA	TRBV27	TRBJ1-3	TGTGCCAGCGGGTTCGTTGGAAACACCATATATTTT	CASGFVGNTIYF
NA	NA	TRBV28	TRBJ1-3	TGTGCCAGCAGGGGGGGACCAGGATATTCTGGAAACACCATATATTTT	CASRGGPGYSGNTIYF
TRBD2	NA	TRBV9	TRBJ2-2	TGTGCCAGCAGCGTAGGCGGGAGCCGCAACACCGGGGAGCTGTTTTTT	CASSVGGSRNTGELFF
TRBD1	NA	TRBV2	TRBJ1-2	TGTGCCAGCAGTCTTTGGACAGGCGAGGGGGGCTACACCTTC	CASSLWTGEGGYTF
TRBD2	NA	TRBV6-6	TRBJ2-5	TGTGCCAGCAGCCTAGCGGGGTCGTACCAAGAGACCCAGTACTTC	CASSLAGSYQETQYF
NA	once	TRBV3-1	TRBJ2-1	TGTGCCAGCAGCGTCAGCGGAAATGAGCAGTTCTTC	CASSVSGNEQFF
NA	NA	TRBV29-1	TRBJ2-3	TGCAGCGGGGGACCGCACCATACGCAGTATTTT	CSGGPHHTQYF
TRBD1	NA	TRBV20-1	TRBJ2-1	TGCAGTGCTAACAGGGGTCCTTCCTACAATGAGCAGTTCTTC	CSANRGPSYNEQFF
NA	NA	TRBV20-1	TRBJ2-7	TGCAGTGCTAGTCTGGGAGGCTACGAGCAGTACTTC	CSASLGGYEQYF
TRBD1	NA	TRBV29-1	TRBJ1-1	TGCAGCCCGCGGACAGGGAGCTGCCTAGGGAACACTGAAGCTTTCTTT	CSPRTGSCLGNTEAFF
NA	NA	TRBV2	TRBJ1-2	TGTGCCAGCAGTGAACTCCAGGGGAATGGCTACACCTTC	CASSELQGNGYTF
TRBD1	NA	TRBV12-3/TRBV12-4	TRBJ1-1	TGTGCCAGCAGCTCAGGGGGCCGAACTGAAGCTTTCTTT	CASSSGGRTEAFF
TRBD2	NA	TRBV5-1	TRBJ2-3	TGCGCCAGCAGCACTAGCGGGTCTAGCACAGATACGCAGTATTTT	CASSTSGSSTDTQYF
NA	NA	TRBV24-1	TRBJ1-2	TGTGCCACCAGTGACCGGGACGGGACCTACACCTTC	CATSDRDGTYTF
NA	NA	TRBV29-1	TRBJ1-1	TGCAGCGTTGATGTCTCGGGCTTCCACACTGAAGCTTTCTTT	CSVDVSGFHTEAFF
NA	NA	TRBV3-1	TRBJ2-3	TGTGCCAGCAGCCAAGGGGGGACAGATACGCAGTATTTT	CASSQGGTDTQYF
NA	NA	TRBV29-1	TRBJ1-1	TGCAGCGTTTCGGGAGGTGAAGCTTTCTTT	CSVSGGEAFF
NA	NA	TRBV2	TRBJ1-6	TGTGCCAGCAGTGAAAACAGGGTTGCATCACCCCTCCACTTT	CASSENRVASPLHF
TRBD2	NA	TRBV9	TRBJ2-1	TGTGCCAGCAGCGTAGTTAGTAGCGGGGGGGCTAGAAATGAGCAGTTCTTC	CASSVVSSGGARNEQFF